The clone carrying this T cell receptor (beta chain) was counted only a few times. These data belong to a study of T cells after yellow fever vaccination. The CDR3 is 14 residues long. Trimming stripped 8 bases from V and 2 bases from J, with 15 bases between. TCRdb recomputed calls from the 5' RACE reads with MiXCR, one row per CDR3 protein. The sample shows 250,000 to 300,000 distinct CDR3 sequences, around 4.9% of them seen only once. The TCR comes from a man aged 18 to 35 who received the YFV17D yellow fever vaccine. This material consisted of CD4+ T cells sorted from PBMCs, taken on the day of the yellow fever booster vaccination. V gene TRBV12-3 or TRBV12-4 combines with J gene TRBJ2-5; D unresolved. The CDR3 sequence is CASGRRTVQETQYF. CDR3 sequence (DNA): TGTGCCAGCGGAAGGCGGACGGTACAAGAGACCCAGTACTTC.